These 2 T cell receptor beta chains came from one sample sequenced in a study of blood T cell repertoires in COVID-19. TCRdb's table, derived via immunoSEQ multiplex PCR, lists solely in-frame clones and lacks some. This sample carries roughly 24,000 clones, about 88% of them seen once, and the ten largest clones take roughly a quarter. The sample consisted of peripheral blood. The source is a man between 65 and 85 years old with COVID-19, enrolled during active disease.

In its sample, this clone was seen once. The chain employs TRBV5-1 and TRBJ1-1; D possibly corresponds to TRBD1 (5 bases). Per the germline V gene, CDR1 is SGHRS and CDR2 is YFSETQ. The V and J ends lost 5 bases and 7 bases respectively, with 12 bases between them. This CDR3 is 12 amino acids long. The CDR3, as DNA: TGCGCCAGCAGTGGGCTGGGGGGTGAAGCTTTCTTT. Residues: CASSGLGGEAFF.

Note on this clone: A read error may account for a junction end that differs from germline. Written as DNA, the CDR3 is TGTGCCAGCAGACCACAGGGGAATGCTCGCGGGGAGCATTTCTTC. Translation gives CASRPQGNARGEHFF. This chain joins TRBV7-2 and TRBJ2-1; weak D call: TRBD1 (7 bases). The germline gives CDR1 SGHTA, CDR2 FQGNSA. The CDR3 length is 15 residues.